This T cell receptor beta chain was sequenced in a study of blood T cell repertoires in COVID-19. Turning to the study itself: Specimens from acute and convalescent COVID-19 originated in the United States, Italy and Spain. In each case, the material was cDNA or gDNA derived from T cells, B-cell-depleted T cells, or PBMCs.

Authors' processing steps: Scientists estimated how many nucleated cells there were by amplifying reference gene primers. TCRdb keeps only in-frame clones here, not all; method: immunoSEQ multiplex PCR. V, J and clone size were drawn from that table, and D and trimming were deduced from the DNA. This table has a few hundred thousand clones, approximately 86% appearing once. The germline V gene encodes CDR1 MNHEY and CDR2 SVGAGI. J gave up 8 bases and V 5 bases, and 3 bases lay outside the gene matches. This CDR3 has 11 amino acids. The clonotype was recovered from a woman between 70 and 85 years old with active or convalescent COVID-19. This chain joins TRBV6-5 and TRBJ2-7, with 7 positions matching TRBD1. The specimen was peripheral blood. CDR3 sequence (DNA): TGTGCCAGCAGTACAGGGGAGAAGCAGTACTTC. As protein: CASSTGEKQYF.